These 24 T cell receptor beta chains share one sample of origin, sequenced in a study of early T cells in non-severe SARS-CoV-2 infection. TCRdb re-called the 5' RACE reads through MiXCR, storing one row per CDR3 protein. The table lists 70,000 or so distinct CDR3 sequences, approximately 12% of them singletons. Source material: whole blood. These receptor sequences come from an adult who was a healthcare worker with PCR-confirmed SARS-CoV-2 infection or an uninfected control (not recorded which).

The table lists this clonotype with many counts. The CDR3 DNA is TGTGCCAGCAGCCAAGGGGACGATGAGCAGTTCTTC. Its translation: CASSQGDDEQFF. The rearrangement links TRBV3-1 to TRBJ2-1; D may correspond to TRBD1 or TRBD2 (5 bases each). V lost 1 base and J 8 bases, leaving 6 bases between the germline ends. CDR1 is LGHDT and CDR2 is YNNKEL in the germline V gene (reference sequence). CDR3 size: 12 residues.

This clonotype occurred many times. The chain joins TRBV12-3 or TRBV12-4 to TRBJ2-3; D perhaps matches TRBD1 (6 bases). This CDR3 is 16 amino acids long. Trimming pared 4 bases from V and 2 bases from J, leaving 16 bases between. The CDR3 spells CASSSPQQGYTDTQYF. CDR3 in DNA: TGTGCCAGCAGTTCCCCACAACAGGGTTACACAGATACGCAGTATTTT.

Ten or more counts support this clonotype. The CDR3 DNA follows: TGTGCCAGCAGCTTAGACGGGAGAATGATAGGTGAGCAGTTCTTC. Translated, it gives CASSLDGRMIGEQFF. V and J are TRBV7-8 and TRBJ2-1, with D possibly being TRBD2 (6 bases). In germline, CDR1 is SGHVS, CDR2 FQNEAQ. The CDR3 covers 15 residues. V lost 1 base to trimming and J lost 9 bases, with 16 bases between them. Full variable domain (remainder filled in from reference TRBV7-8 and TRBJ2-1): GAGVSQSPRYKVAKRGQDVALRCDPISGHVSLFWYQQALGQGPEFLTYFQNEAQLDKSGLPSDRFFAERPEGSVSTLKIQRTQQEDSAVYLCASSLDGRMIGEQFFGPGTRLTVL.

This clonotype came up many times. This sequence joins TRBV9 and TRBJ2-7; D call uncertain. Trimming removed 4 bases from V and 5 bases from J, with 10 bases in between. The CDR3 runs 12 residues. Per germline, CDR1 SGDLS and CDR2 YYNGEE. The CDR3 spells CASSPSTDEQYF. DNA for the CDR3: TGTGCCAGCAGCCCCAGTACCGACGAGCAGTACTTC.

This clonotype has a count of ten or more. The chain carries TRBV5-1 and TRBJ2-7; D remains unclear. The CDR3 has 14 residues. The germline CDR1 and CDR2 sequences are SGHRS and YFSETQ. V shed 4 bases and J shed 0 bases, with 11 bases lying between them. The CDR3 loop is CASSLQASSYEQYF. CDR3 bases: TGCGCCAGCAGCCTGCAGGCGAGCTCCTACGAGCAGTACTTC.

This clonotype was detected many times. The chain carries TRBV27 and TRBJ1-2; a weak D match, TRBD1 (6 bases). This CDR3 contains 15 residues. Trimming took 6 bases from V and 5 from J, leaving 19 bases between them. CDR1 and CDR2 (germline): MNHEY, SMNVEV (reference sequence). The CDR3 DNA follows: TGTGCCAGCAGCAGGGGCGGGGGGGCTGTGTATGGCTACACCTTC. This codes for CASSRGGGAVYGYTF.

This clonotype was seen at least ten times. V gene TRBV29-1 combines with J gene TRBJ2-2; D tentatively fits TRBD1 or TRBD2 (6 bases each). This CDR3 has 14 amino acids. The ends were cut back, 7 bases at V and 5 bases at J, with 17 bases in the middle. Germline CDR1 is SQVTM and CDR2 is ANQGSEA. CDR3 protein: CSARSGGRTGELFF. In DNA, the CDR3 is TGCAGCGCGAGGTCCGGGGGCCGAACCGGGGAGCTGTTTTTT.

The J gene is TRBJ2-1, the V gene TRBV20-1; D gene unclear. Germline-derived CDR1 and CDR2 are DFQATT and SNEGSKA (reference sequence). Trimming shortened V by 6 bases and J by 7 bases, and 19 bases separated the two germline ends. The CDR3 runs 14 residues. The CDR3 reads CSAVRRALGNEQFF. The DNA of the CDR3 is TGCAGTGCAGTCAGGCGAGCCCTCGGGAATGAGCAGTTCTTC.

This rearrangement joins TRBV27 to TRBJ2-7, with unresolved D. CDR1 is MNHEY, CDR2 SMNVEV, per germline (reference sequence). Trimming stripped 4 bases from V and 0 bases from J, with 10 bases between. The CDR3 length is 14 residues. The CDR3 DNA follows: TGTGCCAGCAGTTGGTCGGTCTCCTCCTACGAGCAGTACTTC. Amino acid sequence: CASSWSVSSYEQYF.

The chain recombines TRBV27 with TRBJ2-7; possibly TRBD1 for D (6 bases). The CDR3 sequence is 15 residues long. CDR1 MNHEY and CDR2 SMNVEV come from the germline V gene (reference sequence). V dropped 3 bases and J dropped 1 base, with 13 bases sitting between them. CDR3 sequence (DNA): TGTGCCAGCAGTTTTAAGGGACATTTTTCCTACGAGCAGTACTTC. Protein product: CASSFKGHFSYEQYF.

This clonotype appeared a single time. The chain links TRBV10-2 to TRBJ2-5, with 8 bases that match TRBD2. The CDR3 consists of 14 residues. Germline loops: CDR1 WSHSY, CDR2 SAAADI. V was clipped by 6 bases and J by 7 bases; unmatched bases: 10. The CDR3 protein is CASSERGPKGTQYF. In DNA, the CDR3 is TGCGCCAGCAGCGAGCGGGGGCCAAAGGGGACCCAGTACTTC.

As to this clonotype: A much larger clone differs by one base, so this may be a read error. This chain links TRBV6-5 with TRBJ2-6; D assignment may be TRBD1 or TRBD2 (5 bases each). The CDR3 extends over 18 amino acids. Germline CDR1 MNHEY, CDR2 SVGAGI. The chain's CDR3 is CASSSSGTGSSRANVLTF. The DNA of the CDR3 is TGTGCCAGCAGTTCCTCCGGGACGGGGAGCTCTAGGGCCAACGTCCTGACTTTC.

Remarks on this clonotype: This is likely a read error, given that the CDR3 carries no conserved phenylalanine or tryptophan at its end. Because the CDR3's place on the DNA is in doubt, the DNA is left out and the CDR3 is given as listed by TCRdb. V and J are TRBV11-2 and TRBJ2-7; TRBD1, the table's D call, was not compared with the DNA. The CDR3 length equals 16 residues, ends included. Germline V gene lookup returns CDR1 SGHAT and CDR2 FQNNGV. The CDR3 sequence: CASSRNPPGFSYERYL.

Ten or more counts support this clonotype. V is TRBV9 and J is TRBJ1-1, with 7 nucleotides matching TRBD1. From germline, CDR1 is SGDLS and CDR2 YYNGEE. The CDR3 totals 15 residues. V shed 3 bases and J 6 bases; nucleotides not matched to a gene: 11. The CDR3 loop reads CASSAYTGVSAEAFF. CDR3 nucleotide sequence: TGTGCCAGCAGCGCCTATACAGGGGTGTCGGCTGAAGCTTTCTTT.

This clonotype was seen many times. The chain links TRBV6-1 to TRBJ2-7; possible D gene TRBD1, 6 bases. V shed 6 bases and J shed 2 bases, with 17 bases lying between them. The germline V gene has CDR1 MNHNS and CDR2 SASEGT. The CDR3 length is 15 residues. Here the CDR3 DNA reads TGTGCCAGCAGCCCCTCTGGGGGACATCCCTACGAGCAGTACTTC. Translation gives CASSPSGGHPYEQYF.

There are a few counts of this clonotype. The rearrangement uses TRBV20-1 and TRBJ1-4; D is undetermined. The CDR3 totals 13 residues. V was pared by 4 bases and J by 5 bases, with 11 bases between. Germline CDR1 reads DFQATT; CDR2 reads SNEGSKA (reference sequence). CDR3 residues: CSATRAVNEKLFF. The CDR3 DNA reads as TGCAGTGCTACCCGGGCGGTCAATGAAAAACTGTTTTTT.

This clonotype was found many times. V usage is TRBV6-2 or TRBV6-3 and J usage is TRBJ2-1; possible D gene TRBD1, 5 bases. CDR3 size: 11 residues. CDR1 is MNHEY, CDR2 SVGEGT, per germline. V was pared by 8 bases and J by 6 bases, with 8 bases between. The CDR3 sequence: CASGQGNEQFF. As DNA, the CDR3 is TGTGCCAGCGGCCAGGGCAATGAGCAGTTCTTC.

This clonotype showed up many times. In nucleotides, the CDR3 is TGTGCCAGCAGCTTTCAGGTGAACACTGAAGCTTTCTTT. This translates into CASSFQVNTEAFF. The chain employs TRBV7-2 and TRBJ1-1, with no clear D. The length of the CDR3 is 13 residues. V lost 3 bases and J 0 bases, leaving 5 bases between the germline ends. The germline V gene encodes CDR1 SGHTA and CDR2 FQGNSA.

In this sample, this clonotype turned up many times. V gene TRBV4-2 combines with J gene TRBJ2-1; D unresolved. The CDR3 extends over 13 amino acids. The V end was cut by 4 bases, the J end by 6 bases, with 10 bases between. Germline CDR1 and CDR2: LGHNA and YNFKEQ. The CDR3 nucleotides read TGTGCCAGCAGCCTAGGGCTAAGCAATGAGCAGTTCTTC. Its protein product is CASSLGLSNEQFF.

The rearrangement uses TRBV12-5 and TRBJ2-1; D is undetermined. Trimming removed 2 bases from V and 10 bases from J, with 9 bases in between. Germline V gene data show CDR1 as LGHNT and CDR2 as FRNRAP. This CDR3 contains 12 residues. The CDR3 here is CASGLFDGEQFF. In DNA form, the CDR3 reads TGTGCTAGTGGTTTGTTCGACGGGGAGCAGTTCTTC. Filled out from reference TRBV12-5 and TRBJ2-1, the complete variable domain reads DARVTQTPRHKVTEMGQEVTMRCQPILGHNTVFWYRQTMMQGLELLAYFRNRAPLDDSGMPKDRFSAEMPDATLATLKIQPSEPRDSAVYFCASGLFDGEQFFGPGTRLTVL.

This clonotype was counted many times. The chain has TRBV5-6 and TRBJ1-5; D might be TRBD1 (6 bases). The germline V gene encodes CDR1 SGHDT and CDR2 YYEEEE. The CDR3 runs 14 residues. V was cut by 1 base and J by 6 bases, with 11 bases left in between. CDR3 in DNA: TGTGCCAGCAGCTTGCAGGGGTTGTTTCAGCCCCAGCATTTT. It encodes CASSLQGLFQPQHF.

This clonotype was observed at least ten times. The chain combines TRBV6-6 with TRBJ2-3; D is undetermined. Germline V gene sequence: CDR1 MNHNY, CDR2 SVGAGI (reference sequence). The CDR3 is 15 amino acids. Trimming took 9 bases from V and 0 from J, leaving 16 bases between them. The CDR3 sequence: CASTPAATSTDTQYF. The CDR3, as DNA: TGTGCCAGTACCCCGGCGGCGACGAGCACAGATACGCAGTATTTT.

This clonotype was found many times. The chain combines TRBV2 with TRBJ2-3; D is undetermined. Germline V gene lookup returns CDR1 SNHLY and CDR2 FYNNEI. Trimming cost V 10 bases and J 2 bases, with 4 bases left between them. The CDR3 extends over 10 amino acids. The CDR3 region has the DNA TGTGCCACCCACACAGATACGCAGTATTTT. Encoded protein: CATHTDTQYF.

This clonotype was detected many times. The chain recombines TRBV6-4 with TRBJ2-2, with 8 positions matching TRBD1. CDR1 is MRHNA, CDR2 SNTAGT, per germline. The CDR3 runs 16 residues. The V gene end was trimmed by 3 bases and the J gene end by 1 base; junction bases not matched to a gene: 4. The CDR3 DNA reads as TGTGCCAGCAGTGAAGGAGGACAGGGGAACACCGGGGAGCTGTTTTTT. Translated: CASSEGGQGNTGELFF.